Following are 10 T cell receptor beta chains from one sample sequenced in a study. MiXCR was run by TCRdb on the 5' RACE reads, yielding one entry per CDR3 protein. The sample consists of some 8,700 distinct CDR3 sequences, about 70% of them appearing once. Sample: tumor-infiltrating naive CD4+ T cells sorted from the breast tumor. The subset: naive CD4+ T cells, CD4+CD45RA+CD25-. The receptors were gathered from a female donor with breast cancer.

This clonotype was seen a single time. V and J are TRBV9 and TRBJ2-3; D remains ambiguous. CDR3 size: 13 residues. Germline V gives CDR1 SGDLS, CDR2 YYNGEE. Trimming left V 3 bases short and J 4 bases short, with 9 bases between. CDR3 bases: TGTGCCAGCAGCGATGCCCCCGCAGATACGCAGTATTTT. Translated, it gives CASSDAPADTQYF.

The chain recombines TRBV10-3 with TRBJ1-2; 7 nucleotides agree with TRBD1. CDR3 size: 13 residues. Losses at the gene ends were 6 bases for V and 2 bases for J; bases not matched to a gene: 3. CDR1 ENHRY and CDR2 SYGVKD come from the germline V gene. In DNA form, the CDR3 reads TGTGCCATCAGCGGGACAGCGAACTATGGCTACACCTTC. It yields the protein CAISGTANYGYTF.

The chain is built from TRBV6-5 and TRBJ1-2; the D is unclear. CDR1 and CDR2 from the germline V gene are MNHEY and SVGAGI. Trimming cost V 0 bases and J 3 bases, with 8 bases left between them. The CDR3 covers 14 residues. CDR3 residues: CASSYSPSHYGYTF. As DNA, the CDR3 is TGTGCCAGCAGTTACTCCCCCAGCCACTATGGCTACACCTTC.

V and J are TRBV20-1 and TRBJ2-1; D may be TRBD1 (6 bases). The germline V gene encodes CDR1 DFQATT and CDR2 SNEGSKA (reference sequence). V was shortened by 3 bases and J by 5 bases, with 11 bases between the two germline ends. The CDR3 is 13 amino acids. The CDR3 nucleotides read TGCAGTGCTAGGCCAGACAGGAACAATGAGCAGTTCTTC. Protein product: CSARPDRNNEQFF.

This clonotype showed up just a few times. The V call is TRBV5-5, the J call TRBJ2-7, with TRBD1 matching 10 bases. In germline, CDR1 is SGHKS, CDR2 YYEKEE (reference sequence). The J segment lost 4 bases and the V segment lost 3 bases, leaving 7 bases of the junction unmatched. The CDR3 contains 15 residues. The CDR3 spells CASSYVPGQGYEQYF. The CDR3 DNA reads as TGTGCCAGCAGCTACGTCCCGGGACAGGGGTACGAGCAGTACTTC. The full variable domain, its missing parts supplied by reference TRBV5-5 and TRBJ2-7, is DAGVTQSPTHLIKTRGQQVTLRCSPISGHKSVSWYQQVLGQGPQFIFQYYEKEERGRGNFPDRFSARQFPNYSSELNVNALLLGDSALYLCASSYVPGQGYEQYFGPGTRLTVT.

In the case of this clonotype: Relative to the germline gene, one junction end is altered; a read error may explain this. The genes are TRBV10-1 and TRBJ2-1; the D gene could be TRBD1 or TRBD2 (5 bases each). The CDR3 runs to 15 residues. Per germline, CDR1 WNHNN and CDR2 SYGVQD (reference sequence). CDR3 sequence: CASSPRPTRGNEQIF. The CDR3 DNA sequence: TGCGCCAGCAGCCCCCGTCCTACGAGGGGAAATGAGCAGATCTTC.

The V gene is TRBV12-3 or TRBV12-4, the J gene TRBJ2-7, with unresolved D. Trimming stripped 6 bases from V and 3 bases from J, with 12 bases between. This CDR3 region has 13 residues. The DNA for the CDR3 is TGTGCCAGCAGGGTATCGACAAGCTACGAGCAGTACTTC. Translating it yields CASRVSTSYEQYF.

The CDR3 sequence: CASSYSISDTQYF. The CDR3 DNA sequence: TGTGCCAGCAGTTACTCGATATCAGATACGCAGTATTTT. The chain joins TRBV6-5 to TRBJ2-3; D is ambiguous. CDR1 and CDR2 from the germline V gene are MNHEY and SVGAGI. Trimming left V 0 bases short and J 4 bases short, with 5 bases between. CDR3 size: 13 residues.

V gene TRBV7-8 combines with J gene TRBJ1-1, with a possible D match to TRBD1 (6 bases). The CDR3 runs to 15 residues. Germline lookup yields CDR1 SGHVS and CDR2 FQNEAQ. Trimming removed 6 bases at V and 3 bases at J, with 17 bases between. The CDR3 reads CASSFYPGQHTEAFF. The CDR3 DNA is TGTGCCAGCAGTTTCTACCCCGGACAGCACACTGAAGCTTTCTTT.

The chain combines TRBV6-5 with TRBJ2-5; 14 bases map to TRBD2. From germline, CDR1 is MNHEY and CDR2 SVGAGI. The CDR3 runs to 20 residues. J was trimmed by 5 bases and V by 0 bases; bases with no gene match: 14. The CDR3 bases are TGTGCCAGCAGTTACTCGATCTGGGAGACTAGCGGGAGGGCCGGGGAGACCCAGTACTTC. Translation: CASSYSIWETSGRAGETQYF.